This T cell receptor beta chain is from a study of control samples from healthy donors and cancer patients. The CDR3 runs to 15 residues. The trim removed 5 bases at V and 3 bases at J, leaving 7 bases unmatched. Germline V gives CDR1 MNHEY, CDR2 SVGAGI. This table comes from immunoSEQ multiplex PCR, and its TCRdb copy is limited to in-frame clones, with some not included. Of 100,000 to 150,000 clones in the sample, 87% were seen once. The chain couples TRBV6-5 to TRBJ2-7, with TRBD1 matching over 10 bases. The sequenced sample consisted of blood. This TCR came from a man younger than 35 in good health. CDR3 in amino acids: CASSLMGQGNYEQYF. Written as DNA, the CDR3 is TGTGCCAGCAGTCTAATGGGACAGGGGAACTACGAGCAGTACTTC.